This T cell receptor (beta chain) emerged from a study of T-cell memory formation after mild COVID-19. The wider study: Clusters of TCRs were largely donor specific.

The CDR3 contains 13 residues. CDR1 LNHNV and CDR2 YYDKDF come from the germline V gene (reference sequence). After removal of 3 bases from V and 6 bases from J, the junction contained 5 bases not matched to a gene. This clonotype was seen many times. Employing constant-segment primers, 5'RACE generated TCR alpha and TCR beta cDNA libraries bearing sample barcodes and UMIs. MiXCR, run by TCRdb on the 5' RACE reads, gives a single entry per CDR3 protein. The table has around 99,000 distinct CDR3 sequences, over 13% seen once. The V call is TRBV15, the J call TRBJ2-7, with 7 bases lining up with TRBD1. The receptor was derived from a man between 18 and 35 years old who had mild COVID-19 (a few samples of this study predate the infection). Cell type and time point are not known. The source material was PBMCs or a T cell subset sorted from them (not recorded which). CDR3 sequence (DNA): TGTGCCACCAGCAGTAGACAGGGTAGCGAGCAGTACTTC. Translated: CATSSRQGSEQYF.